This T cell receptor (beta chain) derives from a study of cytomegalovirus exposure and HLA in healthy donors. Study information: Prior work identified around 120 million unique TCR beta sequences in 190 million or so T cells.

V lost 0 bases, J lost 1 base, and 13 bases stayed unmatched. Germline-derived CDR1 and CDR2 are SGHDT and YYEEEE. This CDR3 comprises 18 residues. Study-wide results and limits: Specificity of a few CMV-associated chains for CMV antigens was verified in vitro.

In regard to this clone: Its cognate antigen is unknown.

60 Vbeta and 13 Jbeta primers were used in PCR. This table comes from immunoSEQ multiplex PCR, and its TCRdb copy is limited to in-frame clones, with some not included. The sample records more than 85,000 clones, about two thirds being singletons. The sequencing input was PBMCs. This chain joins TRBV5-6 and TRBJ2-7, with TRBD2 matching over 7 bases. The receptor's source is a woman between 50 and 59 years old in good health and CMV-seropositive. The CDR3 DNA reads TGTGCCAGCAGCTTGGACACGGCCGCGGGAGTTTGGTCCTACGAGCAGTACTTC. This codes for CASSLDTAAGVWSYEQYF. Full variable domain (rest looked up from reference TRBV5-6 and TRBJ2-7): DAGVTQSPTHLIKTRGQQVTLRCSPKSGHDTVSWYQQALGQGPQFIFQYYEEEERQRGNFPDRFSGHQFPNYSSELNVNALLLGDSALYLCASSLDTAAGVWSYEQYFGPGTRLTVT.